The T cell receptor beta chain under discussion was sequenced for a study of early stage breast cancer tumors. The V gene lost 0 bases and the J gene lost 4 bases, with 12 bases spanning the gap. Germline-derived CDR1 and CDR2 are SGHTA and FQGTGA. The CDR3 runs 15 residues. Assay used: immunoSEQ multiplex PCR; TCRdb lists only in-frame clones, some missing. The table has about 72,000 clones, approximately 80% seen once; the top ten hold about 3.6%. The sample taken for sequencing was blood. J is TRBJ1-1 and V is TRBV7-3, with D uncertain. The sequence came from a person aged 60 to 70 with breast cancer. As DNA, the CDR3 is TGTGCCAGCAGCTTAACGGGAGGGCTCAGCACTGAAGCTTTCTTT. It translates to CASSLTGGLSTEAFF.